This TCR beta chain was documented in a study of patients and donors after allogeneic stem cell transplantation. TCRdb ran MiXCR on the RT-PCR reads and lists one entry per CDR3 protein. Among roughly 250,000 distinct CDR3 sequences, about 14% were seen once, and the ten largest hold roughly 11%. After removal of 4 bases from V and 6 bases from J, the junction contained 3 bases not matched to a gene. Looked up from germline, CDR1 is SNHLY and CDR2 is FYNNEI. The CDR3 is 13 residues long. The sequence was obtained from a human donor who was either an allogeneic HSCT recipient or a stem cell or donor lymphocyte infusion donor (not recorded which). It is not recorded whose cells these are; they may come from a transplant donor. The gene calls are TRBV2 and TRBJ1-5; 7 bases agree with TRBD1. Input material: blood, either unsorted or a sorted T cell fraction (not recorded which). CDR3 DNA sequence: TGTGCCAGCAGTGGACAGGGTAGTCAGCCCCAGCATTTT. This sequence encodes CASSGQGSQPQHF. The whole variable domain, filled in from reference TRBV2 and TRBJ1-5, reads EPEVTQTPSHQVTQMGQEVILRCVPISNHLYFYWYRQILGQKVEFLVSFYNNEISEKSEIFDDQFSVERPDGSNFTLKIRSTKLEDSAMYFCASSGQGSQPQHFGDGTRLSIL.